The text below deals with one TCR beta chain. Its specificity is not known. The data derive from a study of vaccination and CD4 T cells after COVID-19. Cultured CD4+ T cell DNA underwent sequencing with the Oncomine TCR Beta short-read assay. TCRdb passed the PCR reads through MiXCR, listing each CDR3 protein once. The sample includes approximately 15,000 distinct CDR3 sequences, approximately 40% of them seen just once. Treatment meaning: approximately nine-day PBMC culture with coronavirus spike peptide pools or control peptides (ViraFEST assay). In the ViraFEST assay, peptide-pool expansion preceded TCR sequencing of expanded clonotypes. Alongside about 10 IU/ml IL-2 and around 10 ug/ml peptide pools, PBMCs were cultured at a few million per well. CDR1 and CDR2 (germline): SGHTA, FQGNSA. The CDR3 length is 14 residues. Trimming left V 4 bases short and J 6 bases short, with 13 bases between.

The rearrangement links TRBV7-2 to TRBJ1-3; D ambiguous. This clonotype originated in a human donor who had recovered from COVID-19. Here the sequenced sample was CD4+ T cells from blood, cultured in vitro, taken before SARS-CoV-2 vaccination. The CDR3 DNA sequence: TGTGCCAGCAGCTCCCGGGCCAGCGAAAACACCATATATTTT. Residues: CASSSRASENTIYF.